These T cell receptor beta chains were read from a single sample in a study of blood T cells in healthy people across ages. TCRdb re-analysed the 5' RACE reads in MiXCR, keeping a single row per CDR3 protein. The table lists around 2 million distinct CDR3 sequences, 30% to 40% of them singletons. The sequencing sample was made of blood. These receptors were obtained from a human donor in good health. The conserved cysteine and the conserved F or W are not part of the CDR3 here.

V: TRBV5-1
CDR3: ASSLGGAAEAF

V: TRBV7-2
CDR3: ASSLDRQLGTQY

V: TRBV3-1
CDR3: ASSQVPSSEQF

V: TRBV15
CDR3: ATSSYRATNQPQH

V: TRBV7-2
CDR3: ASSLVIRGGEQY

V: TRBV12-3/TRBV12-4
CDR3: ASTRSENYGYT

V: TRBV27
CDR3: ASGPGPNEKLF

V: TRBV20-1
CDR3: SARDNRNGEQF

V: TRBV27
CDR3: ASSRDRTSSPLH

V: TRBV20-1
CDR3: SARPFREGYSNEQF

V: TRBV7-2
CDR3: ASSLLDRVPYSNQPQH

V: TRBV11-1
CDR3: ASSLVRVASEQY

V: TRBV7-2
CDR3: ASSLESGTPNYGYT

V: TRBV20-1
CDR3: SAPRGRVSDYGYT

V: TRBV4-3
CDR3: ASSLRGSNIQY

V: TRBV18
CDR3: ASSLGDAEAF

V: TRBV5-1
CDR3: ASSAGTGVNEQF

V: TRBV7-8
CDR3: ASSSLGPGGNQPQH